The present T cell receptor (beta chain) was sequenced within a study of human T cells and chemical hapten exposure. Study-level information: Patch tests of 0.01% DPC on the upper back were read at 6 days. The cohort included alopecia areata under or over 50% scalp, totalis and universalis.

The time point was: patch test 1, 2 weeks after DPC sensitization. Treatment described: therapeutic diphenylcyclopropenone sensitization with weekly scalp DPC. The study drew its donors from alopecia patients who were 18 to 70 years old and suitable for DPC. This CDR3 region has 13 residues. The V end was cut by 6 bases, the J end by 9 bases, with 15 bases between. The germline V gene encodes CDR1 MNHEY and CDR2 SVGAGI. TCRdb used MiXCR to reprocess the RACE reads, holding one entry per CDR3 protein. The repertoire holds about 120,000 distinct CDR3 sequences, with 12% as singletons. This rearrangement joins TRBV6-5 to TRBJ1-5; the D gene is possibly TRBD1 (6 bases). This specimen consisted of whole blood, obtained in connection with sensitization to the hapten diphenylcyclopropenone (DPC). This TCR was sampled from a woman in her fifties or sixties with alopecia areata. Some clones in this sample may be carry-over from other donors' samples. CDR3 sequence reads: CASSPGGRGPQHF. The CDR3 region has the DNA TGTGCCAGCAGCCCCGGGGGGCGTGGGCCCCAGCATTTT.